One sample yielded the 3 T cell receptor beta chains listed below, sequenced in a study of OX40 agonist ivuxolimab in advanced cancers. The data were produced by immunoSEQ multiplex PCR, yet TCRdb's version contains in-frame clones alone and is incomplete. The repertoire consists of over 65,000 clones, with around 90% occurring once and the leading ten covering 1.5% to 2%. Source: CD4+ or CD8+ T cells sorted from blood, taken in a trial of the OX40 agonist ivuxolimab. These receptors came from an adult with an advanced solid tumor such as melanoma, head and neck, liver or kidney cancer.

The table lists this clone with a count of one. CDR3 in DNA: TGTGCCAGCAGCTTAGAGGGCTACAATCAGCCCCAGCATTTT. Its translation is CASSLEGYNQPQHF. The chain links TRBV11-3 to TRBJ1-5; D is uncertain. Germline assignment: CDR1 SGHNT and CDR2 YENEEA. The CDR3 totals 14 residues. V was cut by 0 bases and J by 3 bases, with 6 bases left in between.

The chain couples TRBV20-1 to TRBJ2-5, with D uncertain. The germline V and J ends were trimmed by 5 bases and 6 bases, with 10 bases remaining between them. The CDR3 length is 11 residues. The germline CDR1 and CDR2 sequences are DFQATT and SNEGSKA (reference sequence). CDR3 sequence: CSASGVKTQYF. CDR3 bases: TGCAGTGCTTCGGGTGTCAAGACCCAGTACTTC.

This chain connects TRBV10-3 to TRBJ2-1, with TRBD1 as a possible D gene (6 bases). Trimming left V 10 bases short and J 6 bases short, with 19 bases between. The CDR3 sequence is 14 residues long. Germline CDR1 reads ENHRY; CDR2 reads SYGVKD. The CDR3 bases are TGTGCCACCCTCACCGACAGGAGTGGCAATGAGCAGTTCTTC. Translation gives CATLTDRSGNEQFF.